This T cell receptor beta chain came from a study of Graves' ophthalmopathy and Graves' hyperthyroidism. Investigators amplified TCR beta CDR3 regions from RNA transcripts. Second-round multiplex PCR came after first-round RT-PCR with HTBI primers. TCRdb reanalysed the multiplex PCR reads using MiXCR and keeps one entry per CDR3 protein. Counted here are more than 1,000,000 distinct CDR3 sequences, 35% to 40% occurring once; the ten biggest clones make up approximately 10%. From germline, CDR1 is SGHTA and CDR2 FQGNSA. The CDR3 loop spans 17 amino acids. Turning to this clonotype: A read error may account for a junction end that differs from germline.

Sequencing was performed on peripheral blood or thyroid tissue (not recorded which). This clonotype was sampled from an adult man with Graves' hyperthyroidism. J is TRBJ1-5 and V is TRBV7-2; 11 bases line up with TRBD1. CDR3 amino acids: CASSHLGQGAGSQPQHF. The CDR3 region has the DNA TGCGCCAGCAGCCACCTCGGACAGGGGGCAGGGAGTCAGCCCCAGCATTTT.